This T cell receptor (beta chain) was found in a study of CD8 T cells in ankylosing spondylitis. Broader study findings: What appeared characteristic of ankylosing spondylitis blood was a TCR beta motif of eight or nine highly homologous variants. Researchers report that disease-linked clones proved CD8+ and relatively rare in peripheral blood. Matched ankylosing spondylitis synovial fluid reportedly contained a significantly enriched population of disease-linked clones. Past research had described some motif variants in reactive arthritis synovial fluid and blood.

Trimming shortened V by 5 bases and J by 2 bases, and 12 bases separated the two germline ends. Per the germline V gene, CDR1 is MGHDK and CDR2 is SYGVNS. The CDR3 runs 15 residues. This clonotype occurred a few times. Antigen unknown. TCRdb redid the calling of the 5' RACE reads with MiXCR, one entry per CDR3 protein. This sample has 150,000 to 200,000 distinct CDR3 sequences; around 32% occur once, and the top ten carry about 6.3%. Sequencing used synovial fluid, either unsorted or a sorted T cell fraction (not recorded which). The TCR sequence derives from a male donor with ankylosing spondylitis. V is TRBV25-1 and J is TRBJ1-4; maybe TRBD1 (5 bases). Written as DNA, the CDR3 is TGTGCCAGCAGTCCTGGGGGTTCCACTAATGAAAAACTGTTTTTT. It is translated as CASSPGGSTNEKLFF.